This T cell receptor (beta chain) stems from a study of PD-1 blockade in classical Hodgkin lymphoma. The CDR3 spans 14 residues. Germline V CDR1 and CDR2: MDHEN, SYDVKM. V was pared by 4 bases and J by 8 bases, with 14 bases between. Relapse after autologous stem cell transplantation occurred in every patient, and brentuximab vedotin exposure varied. Note on this clone: Its antigen is currently unknown.

Study-wide results and limits: Possibly reflecting disease activity or prior therapy, repertoire differences have causes that remain undefined. TCR diversity in CD4+, not CD8+, cells rose significantly by C4D1.

Clones were sequenced by immunoSEQ multiplex PCR, and TCRdb holds only the in-frame ones, with some missing. This sample carries 84,000 or so clones, over 90% of them seen once, and the ten largest clones take about 2.7%. The chain has TRBV28 and TRBJ1-4; the D gene is possibly TRBD1 (6 bases). This TCR was sampled from a human donor with classical Hodgkin lymphoma. This material consisted of peripheral blood mononuclear cells (PBMCs), taken before the second cycle of nivolumab. CDR3 in DNA: TGTGCCAGCAGTTGGGGGGGGCAGGTAGAAAAACTGTTTTTT. Translated, it gives CASSWGGQVEKLFF.